Following are 22 T cell receptor beta chains from one sample sequenced in a study of blood T cell repertoires in COVID-19. The protocol was immunoSEQ multiplex PCR, while the TCRdb copy is restricted to in-frame clones and leaves out a portion. The sample carries under 350,000 clones, 80% to 90% recorded once. The sequencing input was PBMCs or T cells enriched from blood (not recorded which). These receptor sequences come from a woman aged 40 to 49 with acute COVID-19.

The genes are TRBV21-1 and TRBJ2-7; the table assigns TRBD1, which was not confirmed against the DNA. TRBV21-1 is termed a pseudogene. This CDR3 contains 16 residues. The CDR3 DNA sequence: TGTGCCAGCAGCGCTAGGACCAGGGTAGAGGCGCGCGAGCAGTACTTC. This gives the protein CASSARTRVEAREQYF.

CDR3 in amino acids: CASSNSGASYEQYF. Written as DNA, the CDR3 is TGTGCCAGTTCTAATAGCGGGGCATCCTACGAGCAGTACTTC. The rearrangement uses TRBV25-1 and TRBJ2-7; 8 bases map to TRBD2. The CDR3 covers 14 residues. Germline V gene sequence: CDR1 MGHDK, CDR2 SYGVNS. V gave up 9 bases and J gave up 1 base; unmatched junction bases: 8.

The rearrangement links TRBV19 to TRBJ1-5, with 7 nucleotides matching TRBD1. The germline CDR1 and CDR2 sequences are LNHDA and SQIVND (reference sequence). This CDR3 is built from 15 residues. Losses at the gene ends were 6 bases for V and 1 base for J; bases not matched to a gene: 6. CDR3 amino acids: CASSKTGPSNQPQHF. DNA of the CDR3: TGTGCCAGTAGCAAGACAGGGCCAAGCAATCAGCCCCAGCATTTT.

The chain employs TRBV11-3 and TRBJ2-3, with D possibly matching TRBD1 (5 bases). The V and J ends lost 1 base and 3 bases respectively, with 8 bases between them. This CDR3 region has 14 residues. The germline CDR1 and CDR2 sequences are SGHNT and YENEEA. The CDR3, as DNA: TGTGCCAGCAGCTTAGGACAGCTAACAGATACGCAGTATTTT. Protein sequence: CASSLGQLTDTQYF.

The rearrangement links TRBV28 to TRBJ2-3; TRBD2 matches 15 bases. CDR1 is MDHEN and CDR2 is SYDVKM in the germline V gene. Trimming took 1 base from V and 7 from J; bases not matched to a gene: 6. CDR3 size: 17 residues. The CDR3 here is CASSLSRTSGRANTQYF. DNA for the CDR3: TGTGCCAGCAGTTTATCACGGACTAGCGGGAGGGCAAATACGCAGTATTTT.

This clone was found a few times. The chain carries TRBV7-6 and TRBJ1-1; 7 bases line up with TRBD1. Germline V CDR1 and CDR2: SGHVS, FNYEAQ. V gave up 2 bases and J gave up 7 bases; unmatched junction bases: 16. CDR3 length equals 17 residues. CDR3 bases: TGTGCCAGCAGCTTACGTCCCGTCAGCCAGGGGGTTGTTGAAGCTTTCTTT. Its translation: CASSLRPVSQGVVEAFF.

The chain joins TRBV3-1 (or the pseudogene TRBV3-2) to TRBJ2-3; D possibly corresponds to TRBD1 (6 bases). In germline, CDR1 is LGHDT, CDR2 YNNKEL (reference sequence). The CDR3 has 16 amino acids. Trimming left V 3 bases short and J 1 base short, with 14 bases between. The DNA for the CDR3 is TGTGCCAGCAGCCACGCTAGGACAGCCCGCACAGATACGCAGTATTTT. It yields the protein CASSHARTARTDTQYF.

The table lists this clone with a few counts. The V and J genes are TRBV19 and TRBJ1-5, with D perhaps matching TRBD1 (5 bases). The length of the CDR3 is 15 residues. The V gene lost 5 bases and the J gene lost 1 base, with 12 bases spanning the gap. Germline CDR1 reads LNHDA; CDR2 reads SQIVND (reference sequence). The DNA of the CDR3 is TGTGCCAGTAGTCCCCCCAGGGCGAGCAATCAGCCCCAGCATTTT. This translates into CASSPPRASNQPQHF.

The chain recombines TRBV6-5 with TRBJ1-1, with 9 bases lining up with TRBD1. The CDR3 contains 14 residues. CDR1 and CDR2 from the germline V gene are MNHEY and SVGAGI. V trimming: 6 bases; J trimming: 5 bases; junction bases outside the gene matches: 7. CDR3 amino acids: CASRRDRALTEAFF. The CDR3 DNA reads TGTGCCAGCAGGCGGGACAGGGCTCTTACTGAAGCTTTCTTT.

Here the CDR3 DNA reads TGCAGCGTTGGAGCAGGAACATCCTCTACTAACTATGGCTACACCTTC. It codes for CSVGAGTSSTNYGYTF. This chain uses TRBV29-1 with TRBJ1-2; D is unresolved. Per the germline V gene, CDR1 is SQVTM and CDR2 is ANQGSEA. The CDR3 runs 16 residues. V gave up 4 bases and J gave up 0 bases, with 18 bases separating them.

The chain couples TRBV18 to TRBJ2-7; D is possibly TRBD2 (6 bases). The CDR3 contains 13 residues. V was cut by 2 bases and J by 4 bases, with 9 bases left in between. Germline V gene sequence: CDR1 KGHSH, CDR2 LQKENI. CDR3 protein: CASSPGGNYEQYF. The DNA of the CDR3 is TGTGCCAGCTCACCAGGGGGGAATTACGAGCAGTACTTC.

The table lists this clone with a count of one. This chain connects TRBV6-2 or TRBV6-3 to TRBJ2-1, with 10 bases that match TRBD2. V shed 5 bases, J shed 8 bases, and the junction held 12 bases outside the gene matches. The germline gives CDR1 MNHEY, CDR2 SVGEGT. The CDR3 spans 16 residues. CDR3 amino acids: CASSNEAGGPVHEQFF. CDR3 DNA sequence: TGTGCCAGCAGTAATGAAGCGGGGGGGCCTGTTCATGAGCAGTTCTTC.

J is TRBJ1-1 and V is TRBV7-2; D unresolved. This CDR3 is built from 14 residues. Germline V lookup: CDR1 SGHTA, CDR2 FQGNSA. Between the trimmed V and J ends, which lost 4 bases and 4 bases, there was a span of 13 bases. The DNA of the CDR3 is TGTGCCAGCAGCTCGAGCCCTCGAGGCACTGAAGCTTTCTTT. The encoded protein is CASSSSPRGTEAFF.

This clone was observed a handful of times. The chain links TRBV7-8 to TRBJ2-3, with 9 bases matching TRBD2. The CDR3 has 16 residues. Germline V gives CDR1 SGHVS, CDR2 FQNEAQ. V was clipped by 4 bases and J by 5 bases; unmatched bases: 10. The CDR3 loop reads CASSWRASGIRDTQYF. DNA of the CDR3: TGTGCCAGCAGCTGGCGCGCTAGCGGGATCCGAGATACGCAGTATTTT. The whole variable domain, remainder taken from reference TRBV7-8 and TRBJ2-3, is GAGVSQSPRYKVAKRGQDVALRCDPISGHVSLFWYQQALGQGPEFLTYFQNEAQLDKSGLPSDRFFAERPEGSVSTLKIQRTQQEDSAVYLCASSWRASGIRDTQYFGPGTRLTVL.

The chain links TRBV6-1 to TRBJ1-2; 9 nucleotides align to TRBD1. The J segment lost 3 bases and the V segment lost 2 bases, leaving 10 bases of the junction unmatched. The CDR3 spans 17 residues. CDR1 MNHNS and CDR2 SASEGT come from the germline V gene. CDR3 bases: TGTGCCAGCAGTGAACGTACTACTGGGACAGGGCACTATGGCTACACCTTC. It translates to CASSERTTGTGHYGYTF.

DNA for the CDR3: TGTGCCAGCAGGCCTACAGGGGGCGGTAATTCACCCCTCCACTTT. The encoded protein is CASRPTGGGNSPLHF. This chain joins TRBV28 and TRBJ1-6, with 9 positions matching TRBD1. Trimming removed 6 bases from V and 6 bases from J; junction bases left unmatched: 6. The CDR3 contains 15 residues. CDR1 MDHEN and CDR2 SYDVKM come from the germline V gene.

The chain couples TRBV7-2 to TRBJ2-7; tentative D call: TRBD1 (5 bases). The CDR3 extends over 18 amino acids. The germline gives CDR1 SGHTA, CDR2 FQGNSA. Trimming took off 5 bases at V and 2 bases at J, with 25 bases between the two ends. The CDR3 is CASSRPSNGQGSAYEQYF. The CDR3 nucleotides are TGTGCCAGCAGCCGCCCATCAAATGGCCAGGGTAGTGCCTACGAGCAGTACTTC.

CDR3 nucleotide sequence: TGTGCCAGCAGTTTTTGGCAGGCGAGCCCAGATACGCAGTATTTT. Protein: CASSFWQASPDTQYF. The rearrangement links TRBV27 to TRBJ2-3; D remains ambiguous. Germline-derived CDR1 and CDR2 are MNHEY and SMNVEV (reference sequence). This CDR3 is 15 amino acids long. V was clipped by 3 bases and J by 4 bases, with 14 bases between them.

The chain recombines TRBV11-2 with TRBJ1-2, with D uncertain. The V and J ends lost 5 bases and 8 bases respectively, with 9 bases between them. The CDR3 extends over 11 amino acids. Germline V gives CDR1 SGHAT, CDR2 FQNNGV. Here the CDR3 reads CASSKAQGYTF. In nucleotides, the CDR3 is TGTGCCAGCAGCAAAGCGCAGGGCTACACCTTC.

The J gene is TRBJ2-7, the V gene TRBV7-2; no reliable D call. The CDR3 sequence is 12 residues long. V gave up 6 bases and J gave up 4 bases, with 10 bases separating them. Germline lookup yields CDR1 SGHTA and CDR2 FQGNSA. CDR3 in amino acids: CASSQSVYEQYF. CDR3 in DNA: TGTGCCAGCAGTCAGTCCGTTTACGAGCAGTACTTC.

The chain couples TRBV6-5 to TRBJ1-5; weak D call: TRBD1 (5 bases). The CDR3 loop spans 15 amino acids. Germline values: CDR1 MNHEY, CDR2 SVGAGI. The V end was cut by 0 bases, the J end by 5 bases, with 11 bases between. CDR3 nucleotide sequence: TGTGCCAGCAGTTACTCGGGGGGAAGGGATCAGCCCCAGCATTTT. It yields the protein CASSYSGGRDQPQHF.

This clone has just one count. The chain combines TRBV27 with TRBJ2-7; 8 nucleotides agree with TRBD2. The V gene end was trimmed by 6 bases and the J gene end by 2 bases; junction bases not matched to a gene: 12. In germline, CDR1 is MNHEY, CDR2 SMNVEV (reference sequence). The CDR3 has 16 residues. CDR3: CASRISGGGTTYEQYF. CDR3 DNA sequence: TGTGCCAGCAGAATATCGGGCGGGGGGACAACCTACGAGCAGTACTTC.